These 27 T cell receptor beta chains originate from one sample sequenced in a study of Graves' ophthalmopathy and Graves' hyperthyroidism. RNA transcripts were the source from which TCR beta CDR3 regions were amplified. First-round RT-PCR with HTBI primers preceded a second-round multiplex PCR. TCRdb processed the multiplex PCR reads anew with MiXCR; each CDR3 protein has one entry. The sample includes some 1.1 million distinct CDR3 sequences, about two fifths seen only once; the top ten take roughly 10%. Sequencing was done on a sample of peripheral blood or thyroid tissue (not recorded which). The receptors stem from an adult man with Graves' hyperthyroidism.

This clonotype was recorded many times. The chain carries TRBV29-1 and TRBJ2-7, with D unresolved. V gave up 3 bases and J gave up 7 bases, with 10 bases separating them. There are 11 residues in the CDR3. Per germline, CDR1 SQVTM and CDR2 ANQGSEA. This chain's CDR3 is CSVEWGSEQYF. The CDR3 DNA is TGCAGCGTTGAGTGGGGATCAGAGCAGTACTTC.

This clonotype came up many times. The chain recombines TRBV20-1 with TRBJ1-5; 8 positions match TRBD1. V gave up 4 bases and J gave up 5 bases; unmatched junction bases: 22. Germline-derived CDR1 and CDR2 are DFQATT and SNEGSKA (reference sequence). The CDR3 covers 19 residues. The CDR3 loop reads CSAKTLEAGGEVVHQPQHF. Here the CDR3 DNA reads TGCAGTGCTAAGACCTTGGAGGCAGGGGGCGAGGTCGTTCATCAGCCCCAGCATTTT.

On this clonotype: Germline and junction disagree at one end, which may indicate a read error. The gene calls are TRBV10-3 and TRBJ2-6, with D maybe TRBD1 (6 bases). The CDR3 contains 18 residues. Germline V lookup: CDR1 ENHRY, CDR2 SYGVKD. The CDR3 spells CASSYSTGQGSGANVLTF. The CDR3 DNA follows: TGTGCCAGCAGTTACTCGACGGGACAAGGTTCTGGGGCCAACGTCCTGACTTTC.

About this clonotype itself: The junction differs from germline at one of its ends, possibly a read error. The chain's CDR3 is CSAGEVGGRGLYEQYF. CDR3 sequence (DNA): TGCAGTGCTGGAGAAGTCGGCGGGAGGGGTCTCTACGAGCAGTACTTC. V and J are TRBV20-1 and TRBJ2-7; TRBD2 matches 9 bases. Germline V gene data show CDR1 as DFQATT and CDR2 as SNEGSKA (reference sequence). The CDR3 has 16 residues.

This clonotype has at least ten counts. The chain recombines TRBV28 with TRBJ1-2, with TRBD1 as a possible D gene (6 bases). Germline V gene data show CDR1 as MDHEN and CDR2 as SYDVKM. The CDR3 loop spans 13 amino acids. The germline V and J ends were trimmed by 7 bases and 6 bases, with 15 bases remaining between them. CDR3 region: CASTRGALDGYTF. CDR3 DNA sequence: TGTGCCAGCACTCGGGGGGCACTGGATGGCTACACCTTC.

The table lists this clonotype with many counts. V and J are TRBV9 and TRBJ2-2; 12 bases map to TRBD1. CDR1 SGDLS and CDR2 YYNGEE come from the germline V gene. The CDR3 extends over 16 amino acids. V shed 3 bases and J 4 bases; nucleotides not matched to a gene: 4. The CDR3 sequence: CASSGGQGAPTGELFF. The CDR3 nucleotides are TGTGCCAGCAGCGGGGGACAGGGGGCGCCCACCGGGGAGCTGTTTTTT.

In this sample, this clonotype turned up a few times. The rearrangement joins TRBV12-3 or TRBV12-4 to TRBJ1-1; D uncertain. Trimming shortened V by 6 bases and J by 0 bases, and 11 bases separated the two germline ends. The CDR3 has 14 residues. For the CDR3, the DNA is TGTGCCAGCAGGAAACCGGGGTTGAACACTGAAGCTTTCTTT. Its protein product is CASRKPGLNTEAFF.

At least ten counts were recorded for this clonotype. CDR3 protein: CSVDNTEAFF. The CDR3 nucleotides read TGCAGCGTTGACAACACTGAAGCTTTCTTT. This sequence joins TRBV29-1 and TRBJ1-1; D remains ambiguous. Germline V lookup: CDR1 SQVTM, CDR2 ANQGSEA. The CDR3 totals 10 residues. V gave up 3 bases and J gave up 2 bases, with 1 base separating them.

This clonotype was found many times. The chain has TRBV11-2 and TRBJ2-7; D perhaps matches TRBD2 (7 bases). The CDR3 totals 13 residues. The V gene's germline CDR1 is SGHAT and CDR2 FQNNGV. V dropped 7 bases and J dropped 3 bases, with 13 bases sitting between them. CDR3 in DNA: TGTGCCAGCACCAAAGGGGGGGGCTACGAGCAGTACTTC. This translates into CASTKGGGYEQYF.

This clonotype showed up just a few times. The rearrangement joins TRBV24-1 to TRBJ2-3, with 12 nucleotides matching TRBD2. V lost 5 bases and J lost 6; bases outside the gene matches: 8. Germline V gene lookup returns CDR1 KGHDR and CDR2 SFDVKD. The CDR3 extends over 16 amino acids. The CDR3 region is CATSASSGRAADTQYF. The CDR3 DNA sequence: TGTGCCACCAGTGCCTCTAGCGGGAGGGCCGCGGATACGCAGTATTTT.

The chain links TRBV7-9 to TRBJ1-1; D is unresolved. The V gene's germline CDR1 is SEHNR and CDR2 FQNEAQ (reference sequence). V shed 1 base and J shed 5 bases, with 14 bases lying between them. The CDR3 extends over 15 amino acids. The chain's CDR3 is CASSLEGREKTEAFF. In DNA, the CDR3 is TGTGCCAGCAGCTTAGAGGGTAGGGAGAAGACTGAAGCTTTCTTT. Full variable domain (missing parts from reference TRBV7-9 and TRBJ1-1): DTGVSQNPRHKITKRGQNVTFRCDPISEHNRLYWYRQTLGQGPEFLTYFQNEAQLEKSRLLSDRFSAERPKGSFSTLEIQRTEQGDSAMYLCASSLEGREKTEAFFGQGTRLTVV.

The chain has TRBV29-1 and TRBJ1-1; D might be TRBD1 (6 bases). V was trimmed by 4 bases and J by 1 base, leaving 13 bases between them. CDR1 and CDR2 (germline): SQVTM, ANQGSEA. The CDR3 is 14 amino acids. The CDR3 is CSVVGGTPNTEAFF. The CDR3 nucleotides are TGCAGCGTTGTCGGGGGGACACCGAACACTGAAGCTTTCTTT. The full variable domain, rest sourced from reference TRBV29-1 and TRBJ1-1, is SAVISQKPSRDICQRGTSLTIQCQVDSQVTMMFWYRQQPGQSLTLIATANQGSEATYESGFVIDKFPISRPNLTFSTLTVSNMSPEDSSIYLCSVVGGTPNTEAFFGQGTRLTVV.

This clonotype was observed a handful of times. This chain uses TRBV13 with TRBJ2-5; 10 bases agree with TRBD2. Per germline, CDR1 PRHDT and CDR2 FYEKMQ (reference sequence). The V and J ends lost 5 bases and 0 bases, in that order; junction bases with no gene match: 6. The CDR3 spans 16 residues. The CDR3 region is CASSTIGLADQETQYF. In DNA, the CDR3 is TGTGCCAGCAGCACTATAGGACTAGCGGACCAAGAGACCCAGTACTTC.

Regarding this clonotype: The junction departs from germline at one end; a sequencing error may be responsible. This chain joins TRBV5-6 and TRBJ2-2; the D gene is possibly TRBD2 (6 bases). The CDR3 covers 15 residues. Germline V gives CDR1 SGHDT, CDR2 YYEEEE. CDR3 in DNA: TGTGCCAGCAGCTTTGCTTCTCCTAGCGCCGGGGAGCTATTTTTT. Translating gives CASSFASPSAGELFF.

The chain combines TRBV10-3 with TRBJ2-7, with TRBD1 identical over 12 bases. The CDR3 spans 14 residues. Germline CDR1 reads ENHRY; CDR2 reads SYGVKD. J lost 6 bases, V lost 6 bases, and 6 bases had no gene match. The CDR3: CAIRIPGQGAEQYF. CDR3 nucleotide sequence: TGTGCCATCAGGATACCGGGACAGGGGGCCGAGCAGTACTTC.

This clonotype was seen repeatedly, ten times or more. This chain links TRBV20-1 with TRBJ2-7, with TRBD1 as a possible D gene (6 bases). Between the trimmed V and J ends, which lost 6 bases and 7 bases, there was a span of 19 bases. CDR1 and CDR2 (germline): DFQATT, SNEGSKA (reference sequence). CDR3 size: 13 residues. The CDR3 DNA reads as TGCAGTGCGGACGTCGACAGGTCCCGTGAGCAGTACTTC. It is translated as CSADVDRSREQYF.

As for this clonotype: This may be a read error: a much more frequent sequence differs by one nucleotide. The V gene is TRBV19, the J gene TRBJ1-1; tentative D call: TRBD1 (5 bases). Trimming pared 0 bases from V and 0 bases from J, leaving 14 bases between. The V gene's germline CDR1 is LNHDA and CDR2 SQIVND (reference sequence). CDR3 length: 17 amino acids. CDR3 nucleotide sequence: TGTGCCAGTAGTATAGATCCTACAGGTCTCATGAACACTGAAGCTTTCTTT. Residues: CASSIDPTGLMNTEAFF.

The chain recombines TRBV5-1 with TRBJ2-7; D is uncertain. CDR1 and CDR2 from the germline V gene are SGHRS and YFSETQ. This CDR3 has 15 residues. Trimming cost V 2 bases and J 2 bases, with 14 bases left between them. The DNA of the CDR3 is TGCGCCAGCAGCTTTACCCCGGCAGCCACCTACGAGCAGTACTTC. This encodes CASSFTPAATYEQYF.

Comment on this clonotype: An end of the junction differs from the germline gene, which may be a read error. V usage is TRBV29-1 and J usage is TRBJ2-7; 8 bases match TRBD2. The CDR3 totals 14 residues. In germline, CDR1 is SQVTM, CDR2 ANQGSEA. The CDR3 DNA reads TGTGCCAGCAGTGGTTCCAGCGGGAGTTACGAGCAGTACTTC. It is translated as CASSGSSGSYEQYF.

The rearrangement uses TRBV20-1 and TRBJ2-7; 9 bases fit TRBD1. CDR1 is DFQATT, CDR2 SNEGSKA, per germline (reference sequence). Trimming removed 6 bases from V and 3 bases from J; junction bases left unmatched: 15. The CDR3 extends over 16 amino acids. The CDR3 DNA reads TGCAGTGCCAGCCTTAACCAGGGGACAGGGAGCTACGAGCAGTACTTC. It yields the protein CSASLNQGTGSYEQYF.

This chain connects TRBV29-1 to TRBJ2-5; D gene uncertain. The V gene lost 4 bases and the J gene lost 0 bases, with 3 bases spanning the gap. The CDR3 extends over 11 amino acids. The germline V gene has CDR1 SQVTM and CDR2 ANQGSEA. The CDR3 loop is CSVGHQETQYF. The CDR3 DNA reads as TGCAGCGTTGGCCACCAAGAGACCCAGTACTTC.

This clonotype was seen ten or more times. The genes are TRBV12-3 or TRBV12-4 and TRBJ1-1, with unresolved D. Between the trimmed V and J ends, which lost 6 bases and 5 bases, there was a span of 7 bases. The CDR3 length is 11 residues. DNA of the CDR3: TGTGCCAGCAGCCAGATGACTGAAGCTTTCTTT. Its translation: CASSQMTEAFF.

This clonotype was seen only a few times. It is unclear where the CDR3 begins or ends on the DNA, so no DNA is shown, and the CDR3 is as TCRdb lists it. The J gene is TRBJ1-2, the V gene TRBV7-7; the table's D call TRBD1 went unverified against the DNA. Germline V lookup: CDR1 SSHAT, CDR2 FNYEAQ (reference sequence). The CDR3 length is 24 residues, termini included. CDR3 sequence: CASSLGTGALSGANVLTFGAGYTF.

This clonotype was counted at least ten times. The chain uses TRBV11-2 and TRBJ2-5; the D call may be TRBD1 or TRBD2 (5 bases each). Trimming removed 1 base from V and 4 bases from J, with 10 bases in between. The CDR3 is 14 amino acids. Looked up from germline, CDR1 is SGHAT and CDR2 is FQNNGV. The CDR3 protein is CASSLVGVGETQYF. The CDR3 nucleotides read TGTGCCAGCAGCTTAGTGGGGGTCGGAGAGACCCAGTACTTC.

In its sample, this clonotype was seen many times. CDR3 bases: TGTGCCAGCAGCTTAGACATCTCTGGAAACACCATATATTTT. Translating gives CASSLDISGNTIYF. This chain joins TRBV7-8 and TRBJ1-3; D ambiguous. With 1 base removed from V and 0 bases from J, the gap between germline ends came to 4 bases. Germline lookup yields CDR1 SGHVS and CDR2 FQNEAQ. The CDR3 is made up of 14 amino acids.

The chain employs TRBV5-6 and TRBJ1-5; TRBD1 matches at 8 bases. Trimming cost V 3 bases and J 9 bases; bases outside gene matches: 8. The CDR3 runs 14 residues. Germline values: CDR1 SGHDT, CDR2 YYEEEE. This CDR3 reads CASSSTGQDRPQHF. CDR3 nucleotides: TGTGCCAGCAGCTCAACGGGACAGGATCGGCCCCAGCATTTT.

In its sample, this clonotype was seen a few times. The rearrangement joins TRBV5-1 to TRBJ2-7; TRBD1 matches at 8 bases. This CDR3 spans 13 amino acids. Germline lookup yields CDR1 SGHRS and CDR2 YFSETQ. The junction had 3 bases not matched to a gene; V was cut back by 4 bases and J by 3 bases. The CDR3 is CASSMDRVYEQYF. In DNA form, the CDR3 reads TGCGCCAGCAGCATGGACAGGGTCTACGAGCAGTACTTC.